This TCR beta chain was retrieved from a study of memory B cells and T cells in multiple sclerosis. Germline V CDR1 and CDR2: LNHDA, SQIVND (reference sequence). This CDR3 has 13 residues. Trimming took off 3 bases at V and 7 bases at J, with 12 bases between the two ends. Stimulus-free culture yielded autoproliferating CFSE-dim and non-proliferating CFSE-high T cells, each sequenced separately. Roughly 5.2x10^7 CFSE-labeled PBMCs were cultured around seven days unstimulated, then replicate wells were pooled. Without exogenous stimuli, around 0.55 uM CFSE-labeled PBMCs were cultured serum-free. Note on this clone: Its matching antigen is unknown.

Produced via immunoSEQ multiplex PCR; TCRdb's table is partial and in-frame only. The repertoire consists of about 32,000 clones, with 86% occurring once and the leading ten covering roughly 3%. This receptor was taken from a human donor with multiple sclerosis. This chain connects TRBV19 to TRBJ1-1; maybe TRBD1 (5 bases). What was sequenced was PBMCs from blood kept in culture. The CDR3 DNA reads TGTGCCAGTAGTATTACAGGTGGGGGTGAAGCTTTCTTT. Protein: CASSITGGGEAFF.